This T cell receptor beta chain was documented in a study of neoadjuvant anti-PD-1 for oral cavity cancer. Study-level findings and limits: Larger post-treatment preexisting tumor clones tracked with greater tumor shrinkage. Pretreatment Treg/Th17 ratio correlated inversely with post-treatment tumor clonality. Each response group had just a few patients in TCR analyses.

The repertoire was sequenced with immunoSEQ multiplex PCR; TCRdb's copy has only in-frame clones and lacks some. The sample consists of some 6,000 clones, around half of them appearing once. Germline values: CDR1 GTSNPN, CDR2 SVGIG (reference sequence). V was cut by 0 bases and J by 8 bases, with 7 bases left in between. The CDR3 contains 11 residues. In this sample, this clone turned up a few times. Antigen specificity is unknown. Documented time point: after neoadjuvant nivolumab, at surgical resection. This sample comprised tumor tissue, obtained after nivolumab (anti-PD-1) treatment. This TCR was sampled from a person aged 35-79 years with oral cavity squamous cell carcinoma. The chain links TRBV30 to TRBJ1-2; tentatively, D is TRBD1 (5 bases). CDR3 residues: CAWSVPGGYTF. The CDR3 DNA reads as TGTGCCTGGAGTGTCCCAGGGGGCTACACCTTC. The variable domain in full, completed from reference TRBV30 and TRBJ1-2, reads SQTIHQWPATLVQPVGSPLSLECTVEGTSNPNLYWYRQAAGRGLQLLFYSVGIGQISSEVPQNLSASRPQDRQFILSSKKLLLSDSGFYLCAWSVPGGYTFGSGTRLTVV.